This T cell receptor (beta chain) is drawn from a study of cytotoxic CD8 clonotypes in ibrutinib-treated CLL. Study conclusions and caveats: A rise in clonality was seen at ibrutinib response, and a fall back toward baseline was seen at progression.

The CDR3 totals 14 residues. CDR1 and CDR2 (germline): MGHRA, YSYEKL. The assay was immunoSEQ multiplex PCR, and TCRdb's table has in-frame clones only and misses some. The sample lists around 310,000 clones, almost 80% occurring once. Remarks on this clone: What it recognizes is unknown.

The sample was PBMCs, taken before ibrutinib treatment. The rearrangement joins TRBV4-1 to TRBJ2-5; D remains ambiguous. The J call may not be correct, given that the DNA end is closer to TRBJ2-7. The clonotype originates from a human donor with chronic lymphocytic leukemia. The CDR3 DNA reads TGCGCCAGCAGCCAAGGTACAGCGTTGGCCGAGCAGTACTTC. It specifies CASSQGTALAEQYF.